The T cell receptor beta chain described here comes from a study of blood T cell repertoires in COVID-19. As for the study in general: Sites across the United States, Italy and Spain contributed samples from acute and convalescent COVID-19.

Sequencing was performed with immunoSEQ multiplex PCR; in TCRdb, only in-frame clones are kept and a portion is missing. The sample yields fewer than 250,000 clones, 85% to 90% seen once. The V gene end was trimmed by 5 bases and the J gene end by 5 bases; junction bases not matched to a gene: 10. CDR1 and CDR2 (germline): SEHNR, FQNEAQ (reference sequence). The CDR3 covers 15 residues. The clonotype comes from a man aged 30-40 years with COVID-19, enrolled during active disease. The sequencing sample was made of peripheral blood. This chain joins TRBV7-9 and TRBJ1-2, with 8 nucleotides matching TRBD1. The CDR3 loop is CASSTDRGRGYGYTF. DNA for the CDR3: TGTGCCAGCAGCACCGACAGGGGCCGAGGTTATGGCTACACCTTC.